This record concerns one T cell receptor beta chain sequence. The antigen is unknown. Sequencing was performed with immunoSEQ multiplex PCR; in TCRdb, only in-frame clones are kept and a portion is missing. Among some 95,000 clones, 92% were seen once, and the ten largest hold roughly 0.5%. These data are taken from a study of OX40 agonist ivuxolimab in advanced cancers. Study context: Mean age 60 years, range roughly 23 to 79; 82.7% male. Partial responses were observed in three patients, of whom one had hepatocellular carcinoma and two had cutaneous melanoma. The study, taken as a whole, reports: Among T cells, CD8+ cells averaged more expanded clones than CD4+ cells. At doses 0.1 to 3.0 mg/kg, CD4+ and CD8+ clones expanded.

V was shortened by 8 bases and J by 8 bases, with 18 bases between the two germline ends. Germline V CDR1 and CDR2: MNHEY, SVGAGI. The CDR3 covers 14 residues. The source of this sequence is an adult with an advanced solid tumor such as melanoma, head and neck, liver or kidney cancer. Specimen: CD4+ or CD8+ T cells sorted from blood, collected in a trial of the OX40 agonist ivuxolimab. The gene calls are TRBV6-5 and TRBJ1-4, with D possibly TRBD1 on 5 matching bases. In DNA form, the CDR3 reads TGTGCCAGCCGAACTAGGCAGGGTCGGGAAAAACTGTTTTTT. This gives the protein CASRTRQGREKLFF.